This passage covers 26 T cell receptor beta chains from one sample sequenced in a study of shared clonotypes between healthy human individuals. Terminally differentiated effector memory CD45RA+ cells were excluded by CCR7 positive selection of CD45RO-negative cells. Clones were sequenced by immunoSEQ multiplex PCR, and TCRdb holds only the in-frame ones, with some missing. This table holds roughly 2,000,000 clones, roughly 95% found once. The specimen sequenced was naive CD8+ T cells from PBMCs. These receptors were collected from a man aged 18 to 30 in good health. Some clones in this sample may be carry-over from other donors' samples.

The CDR3 bases are TGTGCCAGCAGTTACGCGGGTCCCCAAGAGACCCAGTACTTC. It encodes CASSYAGPQETQYF. V is TRBV6-6 and J is TRBJ2-5; possible D gene TRBD2, 5 bases. Trimming pared 2 bases from V and 1 base from J, leaving 8 bases between. The CDR3 covers 14 residues. Germline V gene lookup returns CDR1 MNHNY and CDR2 SVGAGI (reference sequence).

This clone was counted once. The chain joins TRBV6-1 to TRBJ2-2, with D unresolved. The germline gives CDR1 MNHNS, CDR2 SASEGT. The CDR3 is made up of 13 amino acids. Trimming pared 6 bases from V and 9 bases from J, leaving 14 bases between. CDR3: CASREPVGRELFF. The CDR3 nucleotides are TGTGCCAGCAGGGAACCGGTCGGTAGGGAGCTGTTTTTT.

The chain carries TRBV6-5 and TRBJ2-7, with 8 bases that match TRBD1. CDR1 and CDR2 from the germline V gene are MNHEY and SVGAGI. With V trimmed by 6 bases and J by 3 bases, 7 bases remained unmatched. The CDR3 has 14 residues. CDR3 DNA sequence: TGTGCCAGCAGGACCGGGACAGGCAACTACGAGCAGTACTTC. Its protein product is CASRTGTGNYEQYF.

The CDR3 spells CASSRDRGYEQYF. The CDR3 DNA sequence: TGTGCCAGCAGCCGAGACAGAGGCTACGAGCAGTACTTC. The V gene is TRBV11-1, the J gene TRBJ2-7; TRBD1 is a possible D gene (5 bases). Trimming pared 5 bases from V and 3 bases from J, leaving 11 bases between. CDR1 and CDR2 (germline): SGHAT, FQDESV (reference sequence). The CDR3 length is 13 residues.

This chain links TRBV27 with TRBJ2-3; 10 bases agree with TRBD1. V was clipped by 5 bases and J by 2 bases; unmatched bases: 7. CDR1 is MNHEY, CDR2 SMNVEV, per germline (reference sequence). The CDR3 contains 16 residues. The CDR3 is CASSRQGAGTTDTQYF. In DNA form, the CDR3 reads TGTGCCAGCAGTAGACAGGGGGCTGGTACCACAGATACGCAGTATTTT.

The J gene is TRBJ1-5, the V gene TRBV27; maybe TRBD1 (5 bases). Germline loops: CDR1 MNHEY, CDR2 SMNVEV (reference sequence). The CDR3 loop spans 14 amino acids. Between the trimmed V and J ends, which lost 5 bases and 5 bases, there was a span of 13 bases. The CDR3 protein is CASSPGGSHQPQHF. The DNA for the CDR3 is TGTGCCAGCAGTCCGGGGGGTAGTCATCAGCCCCAGCATTTT.

This clone occurred once. The identical CDR3 is also encoded by other nucleotide sequences in the sample. The rearrangement uses TRBV28 and TRBJ2-7, with 9 nucleotides matching TRBD2. This CDR3 region has 13 residues. Germline assignment: CDR1 MDHEN and CDR2 SYDVKM. After removal of 2 bases from V and 4 bases from J, the junction contained 0 bases not matched to a gene. CDR3 sequence: CASSLSGGYEQYF. DNA for the CDR3: TGTGCCAGCAGTTTAAGCGGGGGGTACGAGCAGTACTTC.

This clone is a singleton in its sample. The chain couples TRBV5-1 to TRBJ1-5; D gene unclear. The germline V gene encodes CDR1 SGHRS and CDR2 YFSETQ. With 1 base removed from V and 8 bases from J, the gap between germline ends came to 10 bases. The CDR3 has 13 residues. CDR3 region: CASSLPLAEPQHF. CDR3 bases: TGCGCCAGCAGCTTGCCCTTGGCGGAGCCCCAGCATTTT.

The V and J genes are TRBV10-3 and TRBJ2-5; 7 nucleotides agree with TRBD1. The germline gives CDR1 ENHRY, CDR2 SYGVKD. This CDR3 comprises 13 residues. The J segment lost 3 bases and the V segment lost 10 bases, leaving 8 bases of the junction unmatched. The CDR3 region has the DNA TGTGCCACCTCCCGGGACAGAAAAGAGACCCAGTACTTC. Its protein product is CATSRDRKETQYF.

The chain couples TRBV4-1 to TRBJ1-6; D is uncertain. Trimming stripped 4 bases from V and 8 bases from J, with 15 bases between. Per the germline V gene, CDR1 is MGHRA and CDR2 is YSYEKL. The CDR3 extends over 15 amino acids. CDR3 nucleotide sequence: TGCGCCAGCAGCCTCGTCGGGAGCCAGGATTCACCCCTCCACTTT. Translation gives CASSLVGSQDSPLHF.

The rearrangement uses TRBV9 and TRBJ1-3, with TRBD1 matching 7 bases. The CDR3 covers 17 residues. The germline V gene has CDR1 SGDLS and CDR2 YYNGEE. The V gene end was trimmed by 3 bases and the J gene end by 2 bases; junction bases not matched to a gene: 11. For the CDR3, the DNA is TGTGCCAGCAGCGCACACAGGACAGGTTTAACTGGAAACACCATATATTTT. Protein product: CASSAHRTGLTGNTIYF.

This chain uses TRBV9 with TRBJ2-1, with 12 bases that match TRBD2. Per germline, CDR1 SGDLS and CDR2 YYNGEE. The V segment lost 4 bases and the J segment 0 bases; nucleotides outside the gene matches: 8. CDR3 size: 18 residues. CDR3: CASSPTSGSGSSYNEQFF. CDR3 coding DNA: TGTGCCAGCAGCCCGACTAGCGGGAGCGGAAGCTCCTACAATGAGCAGTTCTTC.

This sequence joins TRBV2 and TRBJ1-5; D gene unclear. CDR3 length equals 15 residues. Germline V gives CDR1 SNHLY, CDR2 FYNNEI. Between the trimmed V and J ends, which lost 2 bases and 2 bases, there was a span of 10 bases. The DNA for the CDR3 is TGTGCCAGCAGTGAAACATACGGGGGCAATCAGCCCCAGCATTTT. Its protein product is CASSETYGGNQPQHF. Full variable domain (rest looked up from reference TRBV2 and TRBJ1-5): EPEVTQTPSHQVTQMGQEVILRCVPISNHLYFYWYRQILGQKVEFLVSFYNNEISEKSEIFDDQFSVERPDGSNFTLKIRSTKLEDSAMYFCASSETYGGNQPQHFGDGTRLSIL.

The genes are TRBV27 and TRBJ2-7; no reliable D call. In germline, CDR1 is MNHEY, CDR2 SMNVEV (reference sequence). With 6 bases removed from V and 2 bases from J, the gap between germline ends came to 14 bases. The length of the CDR3 is 14 residues. In DNA form, the CDR3 reads TGTGCCAGCAGCCCGCGGTCGGTAACCTACGAGCAGTACTTC. It codes for CASSPRSVTYEQYF.

V is TRBV27 and J is TRBJ2-7; D remains unclear. Trimming removed 6 bases at V and 3 bases at J, with 12 bases between. The germline CDR1 and CDR2 sequences are MNHEY and SMNVEV (reference sequence). CDR3 length: 13 residues. The CDR3 DNA follows: TGTGCCAGCAGCCCAGTTGGGGTCTACGAGCAGTACTTC. Translated, it gives CASSPVGVYEQYF.

This chain links TRBV25-1 with TRBJ2-7; D is possibly TRBD1 or TRBD2 (5 bases each). The CDR3 spans 15 residues. Germline lookup yields CDR1 MGHDK and CDR2 SYGVNS. V dropped 2 bases and J dropped 4 bases, with 15 bases sitting between them. CDR3 nucleotides: TGTGCCAGCAGTGAACCACGGTCTGGGGGATACGAGCAGTACTTC. Protein sequence: CASSEPRSGGYEQYF.

Only one count was recorded for this clone. J is TRBJ1-2 and V is TRBV29-1, with 7 bases fitting TRBD1. Germline values: CDR1 SQVTM, CDR2 ANQGSEA. V shed 6 bases, J shed 3 bases, and the junction held 4 bases outside the gene matches. The CDR3 consists of 12 residues. CDR3 sequence (DNA): TGCAGCGTACCAACAGGGGACTATGGCTACACCTTC. It translates to CSVPTGDYGYTF.

This chain connects TRBV27 to TRBJ2-7; D tentatively fits TRBD1 or TRBD2 (5 bases each). Trimming took off 4 bases at V and 1 base at J, with 17 bases between the two ends. This CDR3 region has 16 residues. The germline CDR1 and CDR2 sequences are MNHEY and SMNVEV (reference sequence). CDR3 bases: TGTGCCAGCAGTTCTTCCTGGGGGTCAATGTCCTACGAGCAGTACTTC. Protein: CASSSSWGSMSYEQYF.

As to this clone: The sample contains more than one DNA sequence encoding this CDR3. The chain links TRBV9 to TRBJ2-7; 11 bases line up with TRBD2. With 2 bases clipped from V and 2 bases from J, the junction kept 0 bases outside the gene matches. The germline gives CDR1 SGDLS, CDR2 YYNGEE. This CDR3 has 14 residues. The CDR3: CASSVTSGTYEQYF. CDR3 coding DNA: TGTGCCAGCAGCGTGACTAGCGGGACCTACGAGCAGTACTTC.

The chain employs TRBV27 and TRBJ2-4, with 8 nucleotides matching TRBD1. The CDR3 covers 19 residues. The germline CDR1 and CDR2 sequences are MNHEY and SMNVEV (reference sequence). V was pared by 4 bases and J by 1 base, with 15 bases of the junction left unmatched. The CDR3 loop is CASSSTPEGQGAAKNIQYF. The CDR3 nucleotides are TGTGCCAGCAGTTCCACGCCGGAGGGCCAGGGGGCGGCCAAAAACATTCAGTACTTC.

As to this clone: The same CDR3 can be traced to other DNA sequences in this sample. This rearrangement joins TRBV27 to TRBJ2-7; 12 nucleotides align to TRBD2. V was clipped by 5 bases and J by 2 bases; unmatched bases: 4. This CDR3 has 15 residues. The germline gives CDR1 MNHEY, CDR2 SMNVEV (reference sequence). This CDR3 is CASSPRLAGAYEQYF. The CDR3, as DNA: TGTGCCAGCAGTCCAAGACTAGCGGGAGCCTACGAGCAGTACTTC.

The chain combines TRBV7-2 with TRBJ2-7; D is possibly TRBD2 (6 bases). The CDR3 has 14 amino acids. Germline V lookup: CDR1 SGHTA, CDR2 FQGNSA. Trimming shortened V by 7 bases and J by 3 bases, and 16 bases separated the two germline ends. The CDR3 region has the DNA TGTGCCAGCACCACACTAGCTCAGAGCTACGAGCAGTACTTC. Its protein product is CASTTLAQSYEQYF.

The chain couples TRBV4-2 to TRBJ2-3; TRBD2 aligns across 7 bases. The CDR3 runs 17 residues. V lost 4 bases and J lost 2; bases outside the gene matches: 12. Germline CDR1 reads LGHNA; CDR2 reads YNFKEQ. CDR3 sequence (DNA): TGTGCCAGCAGCCCAACGACGTCTAGCGGCCACACAGATACGCAGTATTTT. It codes for CASSPTTSSGHTDTQYF.

The chain is built from TRBV19 and TRBJ1-2; 10 positions match TRBD1. Unmatched junction bases numbered 6, after V lost 5 bases and J lost 6 bases. Germline values: CDR1 LNHDA, CDR2 SQIVND (reference sequence). The CDR3 covers 14 residues. CDR3 amino acids: CASSYLGTGDGYTF. In DNA form, the CDR3 reads TGTGCCAGTAGTTACCTAGGGACAGGGGATGGCTACACCTTC.

Here the CDR3 reads CASSPVDLPQETQYF. CDR3 nucleotides: TGTGCCAGCAGCCCCGTCGACTTACCACAAGAGACCCAGTACTTC. The chain couples TRBV7-9 to TRBJ2-5; D uncertain. Per the germline V gene, CDR1 is SEHNR and CDR2 is FQNEAQ (reference sequence). The CDR3 sequence is 15 residues long. V dropped 5 bases and J dropped 2 bases, with 15 bases sitting between them. Combining the CDR3 with reference TRBV7-9 and TRBJ2-5 gives the whole variable domain DTGVSQNPRHKITKRGQNVTFRCDPISEHNRLYWYRQTLGQGPEFLTYFQNEAQLEKSRLLSDRFSAERPKGSFSTLEIQRTEQGDSAMYLCASSPVDLPQETQYFGPGTRLLVL.

V is TRBV4-1 and J is TRBJ2-7; tentative D call: TRBD2 (5 bases). Germline V gives CDR1 MGHRA, CDR2 YSYEKL. V lost 2 bases and J 5 bases, leaving 13 bases between the germline ends. This CDR3 spans 14 amino acids. Here the CDR3 reads CASSQTGILHEQYF. CDR3 nucleotide sequence: TGCGCCAGCAGCCAAACGGGGATACTGCACGAGCAGTACTTC.